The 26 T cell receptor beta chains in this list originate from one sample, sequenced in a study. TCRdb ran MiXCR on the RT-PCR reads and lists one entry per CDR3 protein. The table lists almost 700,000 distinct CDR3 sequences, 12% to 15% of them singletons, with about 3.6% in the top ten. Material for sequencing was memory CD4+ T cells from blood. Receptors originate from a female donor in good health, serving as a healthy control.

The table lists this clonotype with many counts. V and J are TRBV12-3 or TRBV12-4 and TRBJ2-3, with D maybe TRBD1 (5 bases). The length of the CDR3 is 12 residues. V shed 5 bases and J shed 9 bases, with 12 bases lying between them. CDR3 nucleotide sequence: TGTGCCAGCAGTGATCAAAGGGGCACGCAGTATTTT. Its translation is CASSDQRGTQYF.

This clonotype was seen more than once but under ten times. CDR3 DNA: TGCGCCAGCAGAATGTCCTGGACCGGGAGATCTGAGCAGTTCTTC. This gives the protein CASRMSWTGRSEQFF. J is TRBJ2-1 and V is TRBV5-1; D is perhaps TRBD2 (6 bases). CDR3 length: 15 residues. The germline V and J ends were trimmed by 5 bases and 9 bases, with 21 bases remaining between them. Germline CDR1 is SGHRS and CDR2 is YFSETQ.

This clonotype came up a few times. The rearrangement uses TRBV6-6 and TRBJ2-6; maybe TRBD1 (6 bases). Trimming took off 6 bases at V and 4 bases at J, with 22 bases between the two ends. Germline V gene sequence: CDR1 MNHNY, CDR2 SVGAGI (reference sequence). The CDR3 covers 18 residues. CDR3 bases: TGTGCCAGCAGAGACGCACAGGGTCCGGGTAGCGGGGCCAACGTCCTGACTTTC. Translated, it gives CASRDAQGPGSGANVLTF.

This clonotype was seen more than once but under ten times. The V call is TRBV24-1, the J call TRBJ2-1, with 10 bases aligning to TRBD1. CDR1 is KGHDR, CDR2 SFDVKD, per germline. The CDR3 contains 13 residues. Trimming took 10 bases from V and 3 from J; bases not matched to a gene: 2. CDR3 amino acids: CATGTGDYNEQFF. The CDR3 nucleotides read TGTGCCACTGGGACAGGGGACTACAATGAGCAGTTCTTC.

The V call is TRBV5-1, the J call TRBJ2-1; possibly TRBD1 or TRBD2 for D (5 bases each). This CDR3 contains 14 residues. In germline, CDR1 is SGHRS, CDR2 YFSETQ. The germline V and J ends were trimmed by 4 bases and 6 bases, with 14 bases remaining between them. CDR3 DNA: TGCGCCAGCAGCCCCGGGGCACGCAGCAATGAGCAGTTCTTC. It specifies CASSPGARSNEQFF.

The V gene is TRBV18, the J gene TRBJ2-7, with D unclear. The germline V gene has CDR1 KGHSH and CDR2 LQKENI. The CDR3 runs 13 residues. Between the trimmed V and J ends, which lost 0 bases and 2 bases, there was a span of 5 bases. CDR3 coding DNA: TGTGCCAGCTCACCACCGTCTGCCTACGAGCAGTACTTC. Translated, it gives CASSPPSAYEQYF.

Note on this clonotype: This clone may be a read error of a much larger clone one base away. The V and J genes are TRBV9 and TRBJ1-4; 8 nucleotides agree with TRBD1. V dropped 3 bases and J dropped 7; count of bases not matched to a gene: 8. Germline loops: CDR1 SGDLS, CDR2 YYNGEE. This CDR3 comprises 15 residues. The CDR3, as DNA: TGTGCCAGCAGCGGGCGACAGGGGATTGTTGAAAAACTGTTTTTT. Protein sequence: CASSGRQGIVEKLFF.

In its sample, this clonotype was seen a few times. CDR3 DNA: TGTGCCACAGCAGTGGGGGGCGCTGGGAGAACTGAAGCTTTCTTT. Residues: CATAVGGAGRTEAFF. J is TRBJ1-1 and V is TRBV24-1, with D tentatively TRBD1 (6 bases). The CDR3 is 15 residues long. Per the germline V gene, CDR1 is KGHDR and CDR2 is SFDVKD. V lost 10 bases, J lost 5 bases, and 22 bases lay in between.

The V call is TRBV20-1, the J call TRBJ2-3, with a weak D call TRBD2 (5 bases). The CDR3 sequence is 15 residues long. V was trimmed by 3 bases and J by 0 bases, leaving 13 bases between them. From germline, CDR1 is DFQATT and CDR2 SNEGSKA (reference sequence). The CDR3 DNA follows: TGCAGTGCTAGTTGGCCTAGCAGAAGCACAGATACGCAGTATTTT. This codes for CSASWPSRSTDTQYF.

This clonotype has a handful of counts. CDR3 protein: CASSLRTGSGELFF. The CDR3 nucleotides are TGTGCCAGCAGTTTAAGGACAGGGTCCGGGGAGCTGTTTTTT. J is TRBJ2-2 and V is TRBV12-3 or TRBV12-4; TRBD1 agrees at 8 bases. The CDR3 totals 14 residues. With 2 bases clipped from V and 6 bases from J, the junction kept 2 bases outside the gene matches.

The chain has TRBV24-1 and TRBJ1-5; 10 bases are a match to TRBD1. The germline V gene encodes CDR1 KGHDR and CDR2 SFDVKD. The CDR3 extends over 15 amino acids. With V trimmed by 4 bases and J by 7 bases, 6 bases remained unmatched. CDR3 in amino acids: CATSDPGTGEQPQHF. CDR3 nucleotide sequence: TGTGCCACCAGTGACCCCGGGACAGGGGAACAGCCCCAGCATTTT.

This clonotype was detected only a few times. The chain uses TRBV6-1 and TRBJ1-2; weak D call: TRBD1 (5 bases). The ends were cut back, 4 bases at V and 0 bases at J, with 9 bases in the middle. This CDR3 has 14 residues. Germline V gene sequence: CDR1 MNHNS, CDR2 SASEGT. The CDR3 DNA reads TGTGCCAGCAGTGGGGGACCGGCTAACTATGGCTACACCTTC. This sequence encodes CASSGGPANYGYTF.

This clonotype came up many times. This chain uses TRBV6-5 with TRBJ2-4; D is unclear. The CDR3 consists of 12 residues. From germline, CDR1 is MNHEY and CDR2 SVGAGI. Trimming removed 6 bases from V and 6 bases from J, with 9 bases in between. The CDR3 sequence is CASSSPRNIQYF. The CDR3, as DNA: TGTGCCAGCAGCTCTCCTAGAAACATTCAGTACTTC.

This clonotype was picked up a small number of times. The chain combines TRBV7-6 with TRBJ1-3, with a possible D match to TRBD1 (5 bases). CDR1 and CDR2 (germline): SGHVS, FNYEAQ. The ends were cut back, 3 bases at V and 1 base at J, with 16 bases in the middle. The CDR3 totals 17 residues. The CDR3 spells CASSLELRVTSGNTIYF. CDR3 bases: TGTGCCAGCAGCTTGGAGCTCAGGGTAACGTCTGGAAACACCATATATTTT.

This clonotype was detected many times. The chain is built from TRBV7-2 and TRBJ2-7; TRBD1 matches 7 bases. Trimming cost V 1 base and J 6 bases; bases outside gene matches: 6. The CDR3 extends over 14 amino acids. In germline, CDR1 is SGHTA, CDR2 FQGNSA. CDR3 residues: CASSLVWSGGEQYF. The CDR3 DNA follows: TGTGCCAGCAGCTTAGTTTGGTCAGGGGGCGAGCAGTACTTC.

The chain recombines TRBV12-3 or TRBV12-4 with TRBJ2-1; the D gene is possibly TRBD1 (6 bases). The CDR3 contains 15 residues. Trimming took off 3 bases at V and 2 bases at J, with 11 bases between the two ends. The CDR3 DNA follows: TGTGCCAGCAGTTTTGTGAAGGGGGCCTACAATGAGCAGTTCTTC. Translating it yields CASSFVKGAYNEQFF.

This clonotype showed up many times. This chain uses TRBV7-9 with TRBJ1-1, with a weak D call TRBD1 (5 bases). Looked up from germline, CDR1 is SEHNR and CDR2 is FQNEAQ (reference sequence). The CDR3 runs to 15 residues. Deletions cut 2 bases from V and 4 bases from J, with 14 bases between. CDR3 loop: CASSLLGGGSTEAFF. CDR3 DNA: TGTGCCAGCAGCTTATTAGGTGGGGGGAGCACTGAAGCTTTCTTT. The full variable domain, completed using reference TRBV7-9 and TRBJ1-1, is DTGVSQNPRHKITKRGQNVTFRCDPISEHNRLYWYRQTLGQGPEFLTYFQNEAQLEKSRLLSDRFSAERPKGSFSTLEIQRTEQGDSAMYLCASSLLGGGSTEAFFGQGTRLTVV.

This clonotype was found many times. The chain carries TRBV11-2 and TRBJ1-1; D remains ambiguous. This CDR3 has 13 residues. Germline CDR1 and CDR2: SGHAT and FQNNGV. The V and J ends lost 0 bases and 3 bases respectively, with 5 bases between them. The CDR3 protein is CASSLDEDTEAFF. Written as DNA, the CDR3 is TGTGCCAGCAGCTTAGACGAAGACACTGAAGCTTTCTTT.

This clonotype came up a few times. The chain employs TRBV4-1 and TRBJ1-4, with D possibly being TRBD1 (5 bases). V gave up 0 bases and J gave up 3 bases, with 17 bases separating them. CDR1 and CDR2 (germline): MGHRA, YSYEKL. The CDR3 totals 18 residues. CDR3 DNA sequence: TGCGCCAGCAGCCAAGAATCTCCGGGGGTTAAGCCTAATGAAAAACTGTTTTTT. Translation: CASSQESPGVKPNEKLFF.

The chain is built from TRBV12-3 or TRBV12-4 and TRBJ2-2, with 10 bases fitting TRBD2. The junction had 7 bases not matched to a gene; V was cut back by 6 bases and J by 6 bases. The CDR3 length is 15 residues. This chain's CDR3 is CASRPTSGMAGELFF. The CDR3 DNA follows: TGTGCCAGCAGGCCTACTAGCGGGATGGCCGGGGAGCTGTTTTTT.

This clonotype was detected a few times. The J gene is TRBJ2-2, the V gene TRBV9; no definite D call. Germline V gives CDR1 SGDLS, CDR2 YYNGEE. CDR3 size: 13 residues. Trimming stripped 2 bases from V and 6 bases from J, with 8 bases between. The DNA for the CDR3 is TGTGCCAGCAGCGTTGGAGTCCCCGGGGAGCTGTTTTTT. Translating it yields CASSVGVPGELFF.

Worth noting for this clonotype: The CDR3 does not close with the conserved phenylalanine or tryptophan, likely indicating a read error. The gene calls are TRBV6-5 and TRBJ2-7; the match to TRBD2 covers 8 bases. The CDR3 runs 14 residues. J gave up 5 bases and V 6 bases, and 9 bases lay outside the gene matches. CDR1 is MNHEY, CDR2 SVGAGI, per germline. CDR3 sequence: CASRRGGLSNEQYI. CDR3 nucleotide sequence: TGTGCCAGCAGGCGCGGGGGGCTGTCTAACGAGCAGTACATC.

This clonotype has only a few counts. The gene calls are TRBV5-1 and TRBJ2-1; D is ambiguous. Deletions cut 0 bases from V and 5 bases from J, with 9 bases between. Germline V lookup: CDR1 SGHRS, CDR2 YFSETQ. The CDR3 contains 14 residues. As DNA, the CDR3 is TGCGCCAGCAGCTTGGCCGGTTCTAACAATGAGCAGTTCTTC. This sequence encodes CASSLAGSNNEQFF.

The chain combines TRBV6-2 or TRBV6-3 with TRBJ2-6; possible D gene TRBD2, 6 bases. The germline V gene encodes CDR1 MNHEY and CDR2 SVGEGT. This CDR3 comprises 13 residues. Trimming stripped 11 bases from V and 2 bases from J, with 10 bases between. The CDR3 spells CAGGFAGANVLTF. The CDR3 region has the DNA TGTGCCGGGGGGTTCGCTGGGGCCAACGTCCTGACTTTC.

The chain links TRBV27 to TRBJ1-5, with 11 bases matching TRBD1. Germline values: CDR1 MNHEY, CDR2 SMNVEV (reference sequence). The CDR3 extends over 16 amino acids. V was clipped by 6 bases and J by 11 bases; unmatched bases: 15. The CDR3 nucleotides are TGTGCCAGCAGAGCTGCGGGACAGGGGGATCTTTTGACCCAGCATTTT. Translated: CASRAAGQGDLLTQHF.

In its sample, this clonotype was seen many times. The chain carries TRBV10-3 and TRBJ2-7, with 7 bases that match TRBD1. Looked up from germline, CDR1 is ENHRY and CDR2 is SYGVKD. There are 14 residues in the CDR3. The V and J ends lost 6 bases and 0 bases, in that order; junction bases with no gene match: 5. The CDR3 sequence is CAISPTGTSYEQYF. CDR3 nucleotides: TGTGCCATCAGCCCGACAGGGACCTCCTACGAGCAGTACTTC.